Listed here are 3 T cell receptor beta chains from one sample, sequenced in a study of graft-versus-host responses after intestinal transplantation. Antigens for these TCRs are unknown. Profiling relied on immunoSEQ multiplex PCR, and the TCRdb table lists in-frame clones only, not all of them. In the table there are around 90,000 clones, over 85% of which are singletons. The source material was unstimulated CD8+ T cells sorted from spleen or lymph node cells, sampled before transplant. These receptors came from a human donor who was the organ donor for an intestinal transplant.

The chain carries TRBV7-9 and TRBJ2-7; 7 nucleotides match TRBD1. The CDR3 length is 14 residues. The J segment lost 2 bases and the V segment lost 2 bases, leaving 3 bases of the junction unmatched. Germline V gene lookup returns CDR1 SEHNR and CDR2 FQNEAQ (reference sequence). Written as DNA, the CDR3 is TGTGCCAGCAGCTTAAGGGACAGACCCTACGAGCAGTACTTC. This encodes CASSLRDRPYEQYF.

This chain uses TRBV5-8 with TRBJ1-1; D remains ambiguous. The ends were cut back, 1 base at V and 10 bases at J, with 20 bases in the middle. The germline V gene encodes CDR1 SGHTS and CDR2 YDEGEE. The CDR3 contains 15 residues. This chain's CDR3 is CASSLTKLVPAGAFF. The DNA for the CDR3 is TGTGCCAGCAGCTTGACCAAGTTGGTCCCCGCAGGAGCTTTCTTT.

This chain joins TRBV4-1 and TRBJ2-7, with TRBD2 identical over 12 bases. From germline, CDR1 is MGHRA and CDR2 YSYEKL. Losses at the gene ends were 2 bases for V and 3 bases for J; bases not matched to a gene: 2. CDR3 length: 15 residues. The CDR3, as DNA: TGCGCCAGCAGCCAACCTAGCGGGGGGGTCTACGAGCAGTACTTC. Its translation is CASSQPSGGVYEQYF.